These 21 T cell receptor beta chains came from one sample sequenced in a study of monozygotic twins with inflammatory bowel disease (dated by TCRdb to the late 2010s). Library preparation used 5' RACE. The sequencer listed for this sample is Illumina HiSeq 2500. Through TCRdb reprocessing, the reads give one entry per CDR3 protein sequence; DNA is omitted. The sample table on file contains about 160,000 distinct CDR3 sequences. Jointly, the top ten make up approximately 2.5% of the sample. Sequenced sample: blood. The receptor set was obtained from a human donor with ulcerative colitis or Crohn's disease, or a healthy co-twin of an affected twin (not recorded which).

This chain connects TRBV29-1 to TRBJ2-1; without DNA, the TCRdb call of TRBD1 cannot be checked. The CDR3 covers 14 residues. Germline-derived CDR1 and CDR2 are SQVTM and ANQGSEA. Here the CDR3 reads CSVDRDPSYNEQFF.

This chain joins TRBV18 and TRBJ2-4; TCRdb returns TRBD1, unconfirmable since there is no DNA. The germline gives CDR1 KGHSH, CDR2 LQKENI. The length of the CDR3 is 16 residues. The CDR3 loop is CASSPIPGQGVNIQYF.

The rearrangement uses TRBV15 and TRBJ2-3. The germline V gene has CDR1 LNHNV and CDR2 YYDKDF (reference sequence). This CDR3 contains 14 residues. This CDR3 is CATSRGSLPDTQYF.

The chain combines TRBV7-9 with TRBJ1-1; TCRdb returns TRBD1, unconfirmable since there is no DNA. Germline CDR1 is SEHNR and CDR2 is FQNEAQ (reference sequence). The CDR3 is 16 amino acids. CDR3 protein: CASRGGRGGRGTEAFF.

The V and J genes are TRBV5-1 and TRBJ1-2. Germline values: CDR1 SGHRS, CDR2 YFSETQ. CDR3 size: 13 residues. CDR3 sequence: CASSGYGVYGYTF.

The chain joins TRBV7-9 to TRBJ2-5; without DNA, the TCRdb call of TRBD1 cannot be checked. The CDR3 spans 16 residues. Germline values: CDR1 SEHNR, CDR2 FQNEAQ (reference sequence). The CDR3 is CASSLARGGRLETQYF. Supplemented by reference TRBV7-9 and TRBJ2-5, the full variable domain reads DTGVSQNPRHKITKRGQNVTFRCDPISEHNRLYWYRQTLGQGPEFLTYFQNEAQLEKSRLLSDRFSAERPKGSFSTLEIQRTEQGDSAMYLCASSLARGGRLETQYFGPGTRLLVL.

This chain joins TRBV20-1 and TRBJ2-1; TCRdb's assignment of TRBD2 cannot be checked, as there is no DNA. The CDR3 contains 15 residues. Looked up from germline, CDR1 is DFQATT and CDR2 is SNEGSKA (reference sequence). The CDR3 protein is CSAWAGERSYNEQFF.

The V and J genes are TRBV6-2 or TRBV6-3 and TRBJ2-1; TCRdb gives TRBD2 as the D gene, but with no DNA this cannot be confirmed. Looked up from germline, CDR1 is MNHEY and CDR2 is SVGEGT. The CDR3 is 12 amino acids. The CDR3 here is CASSYAGNEQFF.

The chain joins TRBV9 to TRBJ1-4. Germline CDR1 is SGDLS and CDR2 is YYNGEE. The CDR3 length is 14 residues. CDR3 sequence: CASSVGFSNEKLFF.

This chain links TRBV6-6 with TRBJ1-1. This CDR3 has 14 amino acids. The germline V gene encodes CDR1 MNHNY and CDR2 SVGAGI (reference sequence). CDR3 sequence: CASRAQILNTEAFF.

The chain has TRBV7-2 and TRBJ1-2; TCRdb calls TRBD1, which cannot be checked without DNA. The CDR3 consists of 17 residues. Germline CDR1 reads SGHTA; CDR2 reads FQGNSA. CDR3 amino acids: CASSLGFPGPRTDGYTF.

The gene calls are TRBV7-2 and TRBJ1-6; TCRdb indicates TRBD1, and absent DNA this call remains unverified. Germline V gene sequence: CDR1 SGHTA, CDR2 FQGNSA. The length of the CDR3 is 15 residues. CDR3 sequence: CASSSARGINSPLHF.

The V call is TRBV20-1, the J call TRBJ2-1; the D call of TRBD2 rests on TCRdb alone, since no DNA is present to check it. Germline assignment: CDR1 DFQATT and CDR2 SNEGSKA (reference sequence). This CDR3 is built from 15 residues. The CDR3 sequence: CSARDSQLAGDEQFF.

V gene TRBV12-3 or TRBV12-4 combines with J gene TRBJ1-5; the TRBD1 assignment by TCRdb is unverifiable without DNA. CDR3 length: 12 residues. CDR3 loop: CASSPGHQPQHF.

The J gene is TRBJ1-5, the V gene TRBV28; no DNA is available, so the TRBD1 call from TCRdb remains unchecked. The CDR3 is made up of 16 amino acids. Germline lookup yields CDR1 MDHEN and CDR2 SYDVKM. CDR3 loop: CASSWQGALANQPQHF.

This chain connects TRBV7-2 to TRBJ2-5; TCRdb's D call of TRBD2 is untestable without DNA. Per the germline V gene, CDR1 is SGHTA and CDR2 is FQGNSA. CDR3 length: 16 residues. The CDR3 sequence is CASSLRLAGVGETQYF. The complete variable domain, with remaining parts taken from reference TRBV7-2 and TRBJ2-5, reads GAGVSQSPSNKVTEKGKDVELRCDPISGHTALYWYRQSLGQGLEFLIYFQGNSAPDKSGLPSDRFSAERTGGSVSTLTIQRTQQEDSAVYLCASSLRLAGVGETQYFGPGTRLLVL.

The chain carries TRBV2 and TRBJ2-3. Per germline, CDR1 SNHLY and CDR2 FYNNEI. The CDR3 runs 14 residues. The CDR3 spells CASRLGTATDTQYF.

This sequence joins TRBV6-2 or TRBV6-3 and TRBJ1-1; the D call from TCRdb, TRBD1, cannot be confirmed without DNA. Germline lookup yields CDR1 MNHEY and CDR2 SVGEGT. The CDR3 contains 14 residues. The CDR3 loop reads CASMLQGANTEAFF.

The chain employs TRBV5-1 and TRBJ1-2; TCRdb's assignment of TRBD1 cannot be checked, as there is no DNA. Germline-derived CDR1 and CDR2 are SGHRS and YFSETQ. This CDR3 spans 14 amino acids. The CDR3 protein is CASSSLGGNYGYTF.

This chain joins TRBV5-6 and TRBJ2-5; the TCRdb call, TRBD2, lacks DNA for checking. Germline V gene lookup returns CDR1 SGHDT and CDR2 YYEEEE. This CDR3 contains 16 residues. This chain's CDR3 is CASSLPPAGGRETQYF.

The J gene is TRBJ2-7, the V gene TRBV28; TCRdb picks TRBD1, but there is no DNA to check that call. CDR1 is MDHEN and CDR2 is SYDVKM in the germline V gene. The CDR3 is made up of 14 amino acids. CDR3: CASSLNDGTYEQYF.